Listed here are 25 T cell receptor beta chains from one sample, sequenced in a study of T cells in women clearing cervical HPV infection. TCRdb keeps only in-frame clones here, not all; method: immunoSEQ multiplex PCR. The sample has approximately 33,000 clones; the top ten hold approximately 8.1%. Sample: blood buffy coat. Source of these receptors: a woman between 18 and 70 years old with a cervical HPV16 infection that either progressed to CIN3+ or cleared (not recorded which).

About this clone: The read ends 3 residues early relative to the CDR3; the germline J gene fills the gap. The chain employs TRBV5-1 and TRBJ1-2, with D perhaps TRBD1 (5 bases). CDR3 length equals 15 residues. Germline V CDR1 and CDR2: SGHRS, YFSETQ. The covered CDR3 bases are TGCGCCAGCAGCTTGTCCGGGACTAGCGGTAATGAG. Translation: CASSLSGTSGNE. The full CDR3 reads CASSLSGTSGNEYTF.

Notes on this clone: Its ends do not fully match the called genes, so a read error is possible. Read data end 3 residues before the CDR3 end; the end is taken from the germline J gene. J is TRBJ2-5 and V is TRBV5-1, with 9 bases identical to TRBD2. This CDR3 contains 16 residues. Germline V gene lookup returns CDR1 SGHRS and CDR2 YFSETQ. CDR3 loop: CASILGASGGPGTQYF. Partial CDR3 DNA: TGCGCCAGCATCTTGGGGGCGAGCGGGGGGCCAGGGACC.

CDR3 in amino acids: CASSDAMLIYEQYF. The covered CDR3 bases are TGTGCCAGCAGTGACGCGATGCTAATTTACGAG. The V gene is TRBV6-1, the J gene TRBJ2-7; D unresolved. The read ends 3 residues early relative to the CDR3; the germline J gene fills the gap. V was cut by 3 bases and J by 4 bases, with 13 bases left in between. Germline CDR1 reads MNHNS; CDR2 reads SASEGT. There are 14 residues in the CDR3.

The CDR3 here is CASSTRGETQYF. The CDR3 bases that were read are TGTGCCAGCAGCACCAGGGGAGAGACC. This chain joins TRBV7-7 and TRBJ2-5, with TRBD1 as a possible D gene (6 bases). The sequenced fragment ends 3 residues before the CDR3 boundary, so the rest is inferred from the germline J gene. The CDR3 covers 12 residues. Germline V gene data show CDR1 as SSHAT and CDR2 as FNYEAQ (reference sequence). V was pared by 5 bases and J by 4 bases, with 8 bases between.

A word on this clone: The read falls 3 residues short of the CDR3 end, and the missing part is taken from the germline J gene. The gene calls are TRBV6-1 and TRBJ2-3; possible D gene TRBD1, 5 bases. The CDR3 loop spans 16 amino acids. V shed 4 bases and J shed 1 base, with 15 bases lying between them. Looked up from germline, CDR1 is MNHNS and CDR2 is SASEGT. The sequenced part of the CDR3 DNA is TGTGCCAGCAGTGGGGGTGCACTGGGGCGCACAGATACG. Amino acids: CASSGGALGRTDT. Given in full, the CDR3 is CASSGGALGRTDTQYF.

As to this clone: The read comes to an end 3 residues before the CDR3 does, leaving the germline J gene to fill in the end. The chain is built from TRBV2 and TRBJ2-2; 8 bases fit TRBD1. This CDR3 region has 16 residues. The germline V gene encodes CDR1 SNHLY and CDR2 FYNNEI. The CDR3 spells CASSQGRTGWNSPLFF. CDR3 DNA, as far as it was read: TGTGCCAGCAGTCAAGGGAGGACAGGGTGGAATTCACCG.

Worth noting for this clone: The read terminates 3 residues ahead of where the CDR3 ends, so the germline J gene completes it. The chain employs TRBV29-1 and TRBJ1-2; D is perhaps TRBD1 (5 bases). CDR1 and CDR2 from the germline V gene are SQVTM and ANQGSEA. This CDR3 comprises 15 residues. V was clipped by 1 base and J by 6 bases, with 18 bases between them. The sequenced CDR3 bases are TGCAGCGTTGAAGGGCAGCCAGGGAAGCGGGATGGC. The encoded protein is CSVEGQPGKRDG. The CDR3 reads in full as CSVEGQPGKRDGYTF.

Points on this clone: The observed sequence ends 3 residues before the CDR3 terminus, with the missing tail filled in from the germline J gene. The gene calls are TRBV11-2 and TRBJ2-3; 10 bases line up with TRBD2. Germline V gives CDR1 SGHAT, CDR2 FQNNGV. The trim removed 6 bases at V and 2 bases at J, leaving 5 bases unmatched. This CDR3 comprises 15 residues. The sequenced part of the CDR3 DNA is TGTGCCAGCAGAAGAGGACTAGCGGCCACAGATACG. Its protein is CASRRGLAATDT. The whole CDR3 is CASRRGLAATDTQYF.

The DNA read from the CDR3 is TGTGCCAGCAGCGTTTCTAGCGGGGGTTACGAG. Translated: CASSVSSGGYE. The entire CDR3 is CASSVSSGGYEQYF. V gene TRBV7-3 combines with J gene TRBJ2-7, with 10 bases lining up with TRBD2. The sequenced fragment ends 3 residues before the CDR3 boundary, so the rest is inferred from the germline J gene. V dropped 5 bases and J dropped 4; count of bases not matched to a gene: 5. This CDR3 has 14 residues. Germline values: CDR1 SGHTA, CDR2 FQGTGA.

On this clone itself: Germline and junction disagree at one end, which may indicate a read error. Read data end 3 residues before the CDR3 end; the end is taken from the germline J gene. This sample also contains other DNA sequences that code for the same CDR3. The chain is built from TRBV7-9 and TRBJ2-7; 7 nucleotides align to TRBD1. This CDR3 spans 13 amino acids. Germline loops: CDR1 SEHNR, CDR2 FQNEAQ (reference sequence). CDR3 bases read: TGTGCCAGTAGCTGGGACAGCTCCTACGAG. It translates to CASSWDSSYE. The complete CDR3 reads CASSWDSSYEQYF.

Note on this clone: The read ends 3 residues early relative to the CDR3; the germline J gene fills the gap. V is TRBV11-2 and J is TRBJ2-7, with TRBD1 matching 9 bases. The germline CDR1 and CDR2 sequences are SGHAT and FQNNGV. CDR3 length: 15 residues. V lost 5 bases and J lost 2; bases outside the gene matches: 7. The sequenced CDR3 bases are TGTGCCAGCAGCAAGAATAGGGACAGGGCCTACGAG. Amino acids: CASSKNRDRAYE. The CDR3 as a whole reads CASSKNRDRAYEQYF.

Of note for this clone: The junction does not match germline at one end; this may be a read error. The sequence runs out 3 residues before the end of the CDR3; the remainder is reconstructed from the germline J gene. Other DNA variants within this sample encode the same CDR3. The chain recombines TRBV6-1 with TRBJ1-2; 8 bases agree with TRBD1. Per germline, CDR1 MNHNS and CDR2 SASEGT. The CDR3 is made up of 16 amino acids. The CDR3 here is CASSERLTGEGYGYTF. The DNA read from the CDR3 is TGTGCCAGCAGTGAAAGGTTGACAGGGGAAGGTTATGGA.

Concerning this clone itself: The read ends 3 residues shy of where the CDR3 ends; the end is completed using the germline J gene. The chain is built from TRBV7-3 and TRBJ1-1; TRBD1 is a possible D gene (5 bases). V was clipped by 9 bases and J by 1 base, with 9 bases between them. Germline-derived CDR1 and CDR2 are SGHTA and FQGTGA. The CDR3 is 12 amino acids. The sequenced CDR3 bases are TGTGCCAGTAGAGGGGCGAACACTGAA. It encodes CASRGANTE. The entire CDR3 sequence reads CASRGANTEAFF.

Regarding this clone: The CDR3 is cut off 3 residues early in the read; its end comes from the germline J gene. The V gene is TRBV6-1, the J gene TRBJ2-1; 7 positions match TRBD1. The J segment lost 6 bases and the V segment lost 4 bases, leaving 3 bases of the junction unmatched. The CDR3 is made up of 13 amino acids. Germline-derived CDR1 and CDR2 are MNHNS and SASEGT. The CDR3 region is CASSVQGFNEQFF. CDR3 DNA, as far as it was read: TGTGCCAGCAGTGTACAGGGGTTCAATGAG.

A remark on this clone: The CDR3 is cut off 3 residues early in the read; its end comes from the germline J gene. This chain joins TRBV19 and TRBJ1-1; 8 bases are shared with TRBD1. The CDR3 runs to 15 residues. Germline values: CDR1 LNHDA, CDR2 SQIVND (reference sequence). Germline trimming cut 5 bases from V and 0 bases from J; bases unmatched to any gene: 5. The CDR3 bases that were read are TGTGCCAGTAGTCCTGGGGACAGGTTGAACACTGAA. Protein sequence: CASSPGDRLNTE. In full, the CDR3 is CASSPGDRLNTEAFF.

Comments on this clone: The read stops 3 residues short of the end of the CDR3; the missing end is completed from the germline J gene. The chain uses TRBV7-3 and TRBJ1-2; D ambiguous. The CDR3 loop spans 12 amino acids. Germline V gene data show CDR1 as SGHTA and CDR2 as FQGTGA. CDR3 protein: CASSLTEGDYTF. CDR3 bases read: TGTGCCAGCAGCTTAACGGAGGGTGAC.

As for this clone: The read ends 3 residues shy of where the CDR3 ends; the end is completed using the germline J gene. The V call is TRBV4-1, the J call TRBJ1-2, with D possibly matching TRBD1 (6 bases). Per germline, CDR1 MGHRA and CDR2 YSYEKL. CDR3 size: 17 residues. Deletions cut 1 base from V and 2 bases from J, with 17 bases between. The sequenced CDR3 bases are TGCGCCAGCAGCCAAGGGGGGGGTGGACAGAGCAACTATGGC. It specifies CASSQGGGGQSNYG. The CDR3 as a whole reads CASSQGGGGQSNYGYTF.

About this clone itself: The junction does not match germline at one end; this may be a read error. The read ends 3 residues before the CDR3 terminus; that terminus is restored from the germline J gene. The sample holds other DNA sequences that translate to the same CDR3. V usage is TRBV2 and J usage is TRBJ1-3, with a possible D match to TRBD1 (5 bases). Germline lookup yields CDR1 SNHLY and CDR2 FYNNEI. This CDR3 has 15 residues. CDR3 DNA (partial): TGTGCCAGCAGTGAGCAGGGCCTCTCTGGAAACACG. Amino acids: CASSEQGLSGNT. The whole CDR3 reads CASSEQGLSGNTIYF. Using reference TRBV2 and TRBJ1-3 for the parts outside the CDR3, the full variable domain is EPEVTQTPSHQVTQMGQEVILRCVPISNHLYFYWYRQILGQKVEFLVSFYNNEISEKSEIFDDQFSVERPDGSNFTLKIRSTKLEDSAMYFCASSEQGLSGNTIYFGEGSWLTVV.

Details on this clone: The CDR3 is cut off 3 residues early in the read; its end comes from the germline J gene. J is TRBJ2-1 and V is TRBV20-1, with TRBD2 identical over 13 bases. V lost 1 base and J lost 4; bases outside the gene matches: 1. Germline CDR1 is DFQATT and CDR2 is SNEGSKA (reference sequence). This CDR3 comprises 15 residues. The DNA read from the CDR3 is TGCAGTGCTAGAGGGACTAGCGGGAGTTACAATGAG. This sequence encodes CSARGTSGSYNE. The whole CDR3 sequence reads CSARGTSGSYNEQFF.

The CDR3: CASSFEGATYGYEQYF. The DNA read from the CDR3 is TGCGCCAGCAGCTTCGAAGGGGCCACTTACGGTTACGAG. The rearrangement links TRBV5-1 to TRBJ2-7; maybe TRBD1 (5 bases). From the germline J gene comes the end of the CDR3, since the read stops 3 residues before it. The CDR3 totals 16 residues. V was shortened by 2 bases and J by 4 bases, with 19 bases between the two germline ends. Germline-derived CDR1 and CDR2 are SGHRS and YFSETQ.

Regarding this clone: Read sequence stops 3 residues before the CDR3 end, and the germline J gene provides the missing end. The V call is TRBV11-2, the J call TRBJ1-5, with D uncertain. The V end was cut by 6 bases, the J end by 2 bases, with 14 bases between. The length of the CDR3 is 15 residues. CDR1 and CDR2 from the germline V gene are SGHAT and FQNNGV. The CDR3 DNA, read in part, is TGTGCCAGCAGTCCAGAGGTACGGGGCAATCAGCCC. Encoded protein: CASSPEVRGNQP. The CDR3 as a whole reads CASSPEVRGNQPQHF.

In the case of this clone: A junction boundary mismatches the germline segment, possibly from a read error. The CDR3 goes on 3 residues after the read ends, and that part is filled in from the germline J gene. The chain employs TRBV4-2 and TRBJ2-7; 7 bases fit TRBD1. CDR1 and CDR2 from the germline V gene are LGHNA and YNFKEQ. The CDR3 loop spans 14 amino acids. The DNA read from the CDR3 is TGCGCCAGCAGCCAGGGAAGGGACAGACACGAG. Residues: CASSQGRDRHE. The whole CDR3 reads CASSQGRDRHEQYF.

Turning to this clone: The read ends 3 residues shy of where the CDR3 ends; the end is completed using the germline J gene. The rearrangement uses TRBV7-2 and TRBJ2-1; 8 nucleotides align to TRBD1. The CDR3 loop spans 13 amino acids. Trimming cost V 4 bases and J 6 bases; bases outside gene matches: 2. CDR1 and CDR2 (germline): SGHTA, FQGNSA. The CDR3 protein is CASSSTGGNEQFF. The DNA read from the CDR3 is TGTGCCAGCAGCTCTACAGGGGGCAATGAG.

The chain's CDR3 is CASSLLSSGNYEQYF. The sequenced CDR3 bases are TGTGCCAGCAGCTTGCTGTCTAGCGGGAACTACGAG. This rearrangement joins TRBV5-4 to TRBJ2-7, with 9 bases fitting TRBD2. The missing CDR3 end, 3 residues past where the read stops, is filled in from the germline J gene. CDR1 and CDR2 (germline): SGHNT, YYREEE (reference sequence). The junction had 5 bases not matched to a gene; V was cut back by 1 base and J by 3 bases. The CDR3 has 15 amino acids.

About this clone: The CDR3 goes on 3 residues after the read ends, and that part is filled in from the germline J gene. The chain employs TRBV12-3 or TRBV12-4 and TRBJ1-2; TRBD1 agrees at 8 bases. Losses at the gene ends were 3 bases for V and 3 bases for J; bases not matched to a gene: 3. The length of the CDR3 is 14 residues. The CDR3 DNA, read in part, is TGTGCCAGCAGTTTCGCGACAGGGGACTATGGC. This codes for CASSFATGDYG. The full-length CDR3 reads as CASSFATGDYGYTF.